The 9 T cell receptor beta chains listed next were all sequenced from one sample in a study of blood T cell repertoires in COVID-19. The table came from immunoSEQ multiplex PCR; TCRdb's copy has only in-frame clones and leaves some out. This repertoire shows about 68,000 clones, 86% found once; its top ten account for roughly 8.8%. Sequencing was done on a sample of peripheral blood. These receptors originate from a man aged 30 to 39 with acute or convalescent COVID-19.

This chain links TRBV11-2 with TRBJ2-5; 11 nucleotides line up with TRBD2. Germline V gene sequence: CDR1 SGHAT, CDR2 FQNNGV. There are 15 residues in the CDR3. J gave up 2 bases and V 7 bases, and 6 bases lay outside the gene matches. The CDR3 region has the DNA TGTGCCAGCACCCTGACTAGCGGGAATCAAGAGACCCAGTACTTC. Translated, it gives CASTLTSGNQETQYF.

This sequence joins TRBV28 and TRBJ1-2; 12 bases are shared with TRBD1. Germline CDR1 MDHEN, CDR2 SYDVKM. The length of the CDR3 is 15 residues. The J segment lost 3 bases and the V segment lost 6 bases, leaving 5 bases of the junction unmatched. This CDR3 reads CASRGGTGGDYGYTF. Here the CDR3 DNA reads TGTGCCAGCAGGGGCGGGACAGGGGGCGACTATGGCTACACCTTC.

The chain uses TRBV5-1 and TRBJ2-7, with 10 nucleotides matching TRBD2. The length of the CDR3 is 16 residues. The V and J ends lost 0 bases and 2 bases, in that order; junction bases with no gene match: 5. CDR1 is SGHRS, CDR2 YFSETQ, per germline. CDR3 loop: CASSLGGAGGPYEQYF. The CDR3 nucleotides are TGCGCCAGCAGCTTGGGGGGAGCGGGAGGGCCCTACGAGCAGTACTTC.

This chain uses TRBV18 with TRBJ2-1; 7 bases line up with TRBD2. CDR1 and CDR2 (germline): KGHSH, LQKENI. The CDR3 extends over 15 amino acids. Trimming at V came to 3 bases and at J to 4 bases, leaving 6 bases not matched to a gene. CDR3 region: CASSPATSAYNEQFF. The CDR3 coding sequence is TGTGCCAGCTCACCTGCTACTAGCGCTTACAATGAGCAGTTCTTC.

The chain couples TRBV29-1 to TRBJ1-5, with TRBD1 matching over 12 bases. CDR1 is SQVTM, CDR2 ANQGSEA, per germline. V shed 6 bases and J 1 base; nucleotides not matched to a gene: 7. The CDR3 has 16 residues. The CDR3 bases are TGCAGCGTCGTCCCGGGACAGGGGGCGAGCAATCAGCCCCAGCATTTT. It yields the protein CSVVPGQGASNQPQHF.

The genes are TRBV3-1 (or the pseudogene TRBV3-2) and TRBJ1-5; 7 nucleotides agree with TRBD1. V gave up 2 bases and J gave up 7 bases; unmatched junction bases: 8. In germline, CDR1 is LGHDT, CDR2 YNNKEL (reference sequence). The length of the CDR3 is 15 residues. CDR3 sequence: CASSQSTGRRQPQHF. CDR3 in DNA: TGTGCCAGCAGCCAATCGACAGGGAGGAGACAGCCCCAGCATTTT.

The chain joins TRBV5-8 to TRBJ1-3; D call uncertain. V was clipped by 0 bases and J by 0 bases, with 4 bases between them. Germline V gene data show CDR1 as SGHTS and CDR2 as YDEGEE. The CDR3 runs to 14 residues. CDR3 coding DNA: TGTGCCAGCAGCTTGGAGAGCTCTGGAAACACCATATATTTT. Amino acid sequence: CASSLESSGNTIYF.

This clone was counted between two and nine times. The chain uses TRBV6-1 and TRBJ1-5; 9 bases map to TRBD1. The length of the CDR3 is 16 residues. Losses at the gene ends were 3 bases for V and 0 bases for J; bases not matched to a gene: 3. Germline loops: CDR1 MNHNS, CDR2 SASEGT. The CDR3 loop reads CASSEGQGYSNQPQHF. CDR3 nucleotide sequence: TGTGCCAGCAGTGAGGGACAGGGTTATAGCAATCAGCCCCAGCATTTT.

The chain couples TRBV30 to TRBJ1-4; D is perhaps TRBD1 (6 bases). The CDR3 extends over 15 amino acids. Trimming pared 3 bases from V and 5 bases from J, leaving 16 bases between. CDR1 and CDR2 (germline): GTSNPN, SVGIG (reference sequence). DNA of the CDR3: TGTGCCTGGAGCGAATTTACAGGGAACAATGAAAAACTGTTTTTT. Translating gives CAWSEFTGNNEKLFF.